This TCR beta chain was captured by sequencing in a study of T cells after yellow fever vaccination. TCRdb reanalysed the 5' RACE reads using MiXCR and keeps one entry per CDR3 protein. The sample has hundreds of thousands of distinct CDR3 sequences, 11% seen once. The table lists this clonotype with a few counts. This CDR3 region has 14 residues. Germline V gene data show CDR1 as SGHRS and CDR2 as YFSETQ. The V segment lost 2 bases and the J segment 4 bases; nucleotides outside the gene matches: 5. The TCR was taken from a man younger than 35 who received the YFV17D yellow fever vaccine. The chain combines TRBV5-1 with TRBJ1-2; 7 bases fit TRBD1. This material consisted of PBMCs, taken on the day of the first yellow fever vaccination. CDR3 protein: CASSFGQAVYGYTF. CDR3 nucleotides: TGCGCCAGCAGCTTTGGACAGGCCGTCTATGGCTACACCTTC.